The clone carrying this TCR beta chain was counted ten times or more. Its antigen is unidentified. Amplification targeted TCR beta CDR3 regions from RNA transcripts. When the TCR CDR3 underwent first-round RT-PCR, the HTBI primer set was used. One entry per CDR3 protein, called by TCRdb with MiXCR from the multiplex PCR reads. Of 300,000 to 400,000 distinct CDR3 sequences in the sample, roughly 13% were seen once. This entry belongs to a study of T cells in Graves' hyperthyroidism and ophthalmopathy. Clinicians diagnosed patients from clinical symptoms, serum thyroxine and TRAb, thyroid ultrasound and orbital computed tomography. Deletions cut 10 bases from V and 3 bases from J, with 22 bases between. CDR3 length: 16 amino acids. Germline values: CDR1 MDHEN, CDR2 SYDVKM. Study conclusions and caveats: For ophthalmopathy, model prediction preceded onset by a median about 6.4 months.

The chain combines TRBV28 with TRBJ2-1; a weak D match, TRBD1 (6 bases). The source is a woman in her late teens or twenties with Graves' hyperthyroidism. The specimen sequenced was blood. The CDR3 loop reads CAISRNRALSYNEQFF. The CDR3 region has the DNA TGTGCCATCTCGAGGAACAGGGCCCTAAGCTACAATGAGCAGTTCTTC.